The 5 T cell receptor beta chains below were found in one sample sequenced in a study of shared T cell receptors in the human thymus. TCRdb's copy holds only in-frame clones and misses some; the assay was immunoSEQ multiplex PCR. This table holds 450,000 to 650,000 clones, about four fifths found once. This same sample was also taken into another study, of human thymus T cells.

Specimen: thymocytes. The receptors were sampled from a boy younger than two with a congenital heart defect.

This clone was recorded a few times. The J gene is TRBJ2-1, the V gene TRBV4-3; a weak D match, TRBD2 (5 bases). The V gene's germline CDR1 is LGHNA and CDR2 YSLEER. Trimming removed 8 bases at V and 9 bases at J, with 14 bases between. The CDR3 has 12 residues. The DNA for the CDR3 is TGCGCCAGCTCGCTCACTGCGGGTGAGCAGTTCTTC. Protein: CASSLTAGEQFF.

This clone appeared a few times. V usage is TRBV6-5 and J usage is TRBJ2-7; 7 bases match TRBD2. The V gene end was trimmed by 0 bases and the J gene end by 1 base; junction bases not matched to a gene: 0. The CDR3 is made up of 14 amino acids. The germline gives CDR1 MNHEY, CDR2 SVGAGI. The CDR3 DNA follows: TGTGCCAGCAGTTACTCGGGAGGGTCCTACGAGCAGTACTTC. Translation gives CASSYSGGSYEQYF.

This sequence joins TRBV19 and TRBJ1-1, with TRBD1 as a possible D gene (6 bases). Between the trimmed V and J ends, which lost 3 bases and 1 base, there was a span of 15 bases. CDR1 is LNHDA, CDR2 SQIVND, per germline (reference sequence). The CDR3 is made up of 16 amino acids. The CDR3 DNA reads TGTGCCAGTAGTATGAGGCGAGGGGACACGAACACTGAAGCTTTCTTT. It encodes CASSMRRGDTNTEAFF.

The chain is built from TRBV10-3 and TRBJ1-2, with TRBD1 matching 8 bases. The J segment lost 4 bases and the V segment lost 4 bases, leaving 11 bases of the junction unmatched. The CDR3 loop spans 16 amino acids. The V gene's germline CDR1 is ENHRY and CDR2 SYGVKD. Here the CDR3 reads CAISAPGQGTGYGYTF. The DNA of the CDR3 is TGTGCCATCAGTGCCCCCGGACAGGGCACCGGCTATGGCTACACCTTC.

The genes are TRBV5-5 and TRBJ1-1, with a tentative D call TRBD1 (6 bases). Germline lookup yields CDR1 SGHKS and CDR2 YYEKEE (reference sequence). This CDR3 comprises 12 residues. Trimming removed 2 bases at V and 5 bases at J, with 7 bases between. The CDR3 DNA sequence: TGTGCCAGCAGCTTCAGGGGTACTGAAGCTTTCTTT. Its protein product is CASSFRGTEAFF. Looking up the rest from reference TRBV5-5 and TRBJ1-1 gives the full variable domain: DAGVTQSPTHLIKTRGQQVTLRCSPISGHKSVSWYQQVLGQGPQFIFQYYEKEERGRGNFPDRFSARQFPNYSSELNVNALLLGDSALYLCASSFRGTEAFFGQGTRLTVV.